A selection of T cell receptor beta chains follows, all from one sample in a study of blood T cell repertoires in COVID-19. Some clones are missing from TCRdb's copy, which holds only in-frame ones; the method was immunoSEQ multiplex PCR. The sample consists of roughly 290,000 clones, 80% to 90% of them appearing once. Material: peripheral blood. Receptors originate from a woman aged 45-65 years who had recovered from COVID-19. The CDR3 runs from the conserved cysteine through the conserved F or W. A D gene is named only where the DNA matches it firmly. A clone size is listed for some rows: how often the clone was seen (once, few, many), or a class if it is expanded.

clone size | D gene | J gene | V gene | CDR3 protein | CDR3 DNA
NA | NA | TRBJ1-3 | TRBV10-3 | CAISDASSGNTIYF | TGTGCCATCAGTGACGCCAGCTCTGGAAACACCATATATTTT
NA | TRBD1 | TRBJ2-7 | TRBV20-1 | CSAGQAYEQYF | TGCAGTGCCGGACAGGCCTACGAGCAGTACTTC
once | NA | TRBJ2-4 | TRBV12-2 | CASRLEGTGKNIQYF | TGTGCAAGTCGCTTAGAGGGGACAGGGAAAAACATTCAGTACTTC
NA | NA | TRBJ2-7 | TRBV28 | CASSLDPGHRGVVSEQYF | TGTGCCAGCAGTTTAGACCCGGGACATAGGGGTGTTGTCTCCGAGCAGTACTTC
once | NA | TRBJ1-1 | TRBV2 | CASRGGGNTEAFF | TGTGCCAGCCGGGGAGGGGGGAACACTGAAGCTTTCTTT
once | TRBD1 | TRBJ1-5 | TRBV3-1/TRBV3-2 | CASSTGGASNQPQHF | TGTGCCAGCAGCACAGGGGGGGCCAGCAATCAGCCCCAGCATTTT
NA | TRBD1 | TRBJ2-7 | TRBV5-4 | CASSSDRDRGAQEQYF | TGTGCCAGCAGCTCGGACCGGGACAGGGGTGCGCAAGAGCAGTACTTC
NA | NA | TRBJ2-1 | TRBV11-3 | CASSPTGKNEQFF | TGTGCCAGCAGCCCCACAGGGAAGAATGAGCAGTTCTTC
once | NA | TRBJ2-7 | TRBV7-2 | CASSSGSATEQYF | TGTGCCAGCAGCTCCGGGTCAGCCACCGAGCAGTACTTC
NA | NA | TRBJ1-1 | TRBV7-2 | CASSADRNTEAFF | TGTGCCAGCAGCGCAGACAGGAACACTGAAGCTTTCTTT
NA | NA | TRBJ1-2 | TRBV12-3/TRBV12-4 | CASSPTRGGYTF | TGTGCCAGCAGCCCGACCCGGGGGGGCTACACCTTC
few | NA | TRBJ1-4 | TRBV15 | CATSRDYREKLFF | TGTGCCACCAGCAGAGACTACAGGGAGAAATTGTTTTTT
NA | NA | TRBJ2-5 | TRBV19 | CASSIPRGGPETQYF | TGTGCCAGTAGTATACCTCGAGGAGGCCCTGAGACCCAGTACTTC
NA | NA | TRBJ1-1 | TRBV4-1 | CASSQAVRVRNTEAFF | TGCGCCAGCAGCCAAGCTGTCAGGGTGAGGAACACTGAAGCTTTCTTT
NA | NA | TRBJ2-7 | TRBV28 | CATVIGTNTYEQYF | TGTGCCACCGTAATCGGGACAAATACCTACGAGCAGTACTTC
NA | TRBD2 | TRBJ2-1 | TRBV13 | CASSAGTSGGGEQFF | TGTGCCAGCAGCGCCGGGACTAGCGGGGGAGGGGAGCAGTTCTTC
NA | NA | TRBJ2-2 | TRBV5-1 | CASSMGLSNTGELFF | TGCGCCAGCAGCATGGGACTCTCGAACACCGGGGAGCTGTTTTTT
NA | NA | TRBJ1-6 | TRBV4-2 | CASSQEITGRHSPLHF | TGTGCCAGCAGCCAAGAAATCACAGGGCGACATTCACCCCTCCACTTT
NA | NA | TRBJ1-1 | TRBV12-3/TRBV12-4 | CASSLRGNTEAFF | TGTGCCAGCAGTTTACGGGGGAACACTGAAGCTTTCTTT
NA | TRBD1 | TRBJ2-5 | TRBV7-2 | CASSIGPGQGQETQYF | TGTGCCAGCAGCATAGGGCCGGGACAGGGCCAAGAGACCCAGTACTTC
NA | TRBD1 | TRBJ1-6 | TRBV30 | CAWSASRGTGNSPLHF | TGTGCCTGGAGTGCCTCCAGGGGGACAGGGAATTCACCCCTCCACTTT
NA | NA | TRBJ1-1 | TRBV30 | CAWSLPPREAFF | TGTGCCTGGAGTTTACCCCCGCGTGAAGCTTTCTTT
NA | TRBD1 | TRBJ1-5 | TRBV25-1 | CASQQTGGGQPQHF | TGTGCCAGTCAGCAAACAGGGGGCGGGCAGCCCCAGCATTTT
NA | NA | TRBJ2-2 | TRBV11-3 | CASSLPSEELFF | TGTGCCAGCAGCCTTCCCTCAGAGGAGCTGTTTTTT
NA | NA | TRBJ1-1 | TRBV10-3 | CAIIGDLNTEAFF | TGTGCCATCATTGGAGACCTGAACACTGAAGCTTTCTTT
NA | TRBD1 | TRBJ1-1 | TRBV3-1/TRBV3-2 | CASSQWDRVTEAFF | TGTGCCAGCAGCCAGTGGGACAGGGTAACTGAAGCTTTCTTT
NA | TRBD2 | TRBJ2-1 | TRBV24-1 | CATSDSLLAGGPHEQFF | TGTGCCACCAGTGATTCTTTACTAGCGGGAGGGCCCCATGAGCAGTTCTTC
NA | TRBD2 | TRBJ2-1 | TRBV7-2 | CASQRGVYNEQFF | TGTGCCAGCCAGCGGGGGGTTTACAATGAGCAGTTCTTC
once | TRBD1 | TRBJ2-3 | TRBV9 | CASSVAGTVTDTQYF | TGTGCCAGCAGCGTGGCCGGGACAGTTACAGATACGCAGTATTTT
NA | NA | TRBJ2-1 | TRBV2 | CASSATSYNEQFF | TGTGCCAGCAGTGCGACTAGCTACAATGAGCAGTTCTTC
NA | TRBD1 | TRBJ2-3 | TRBV30 | CAWSGGTATDTQYF | TGTGCCTGGAGTGGGGGGACAGCTACAGATACGCAGTATTTT
NA | NA | TRBJ1-4 | TRBV12-3/TRBV12-4 | CASSARVGKLFF | TGTGCCAGCAGTGCCCGGGTGGGAAAACTGTTTTTT
NA | TRBD2 | TRBJ2-5 | TRBV29-1 | CSVDIAGVETQYF | TGCAGCGTTGACATAGCGGGGGTTGAGACCCAGTACTTC
few | NA | TRBJ1-5 | TRBV16 | CASSQSWASGYQPQHF | TGTGCCAGCAGCCAATCATGGGCTTCAGGGTATCAGCCCCAGCATTTT
NA | TRBD1 | TRBJ1-6 | TRBV3-1/TRBV3-2 | CASSQPGQGDSPLHF | TGTGCCAGCAGCCAACCGGGACAGGGAGATTCACCCCTCCACTTT
NA | NA | TRBJ1-5 | TRBV5-1 | CASSLGGLSNQPQHF | TGCGCCAGCAGCTTGGGCGGCCTTAGCAATCAGCCCCAGCATTTT
NA | NA | TRBJ2-7 | TRBV13 | CASSPLDRSGYEQYF | TGTGCCAGCAGCCCCTTGGACAGAAGCGGCTACGAGCAGTACTTC